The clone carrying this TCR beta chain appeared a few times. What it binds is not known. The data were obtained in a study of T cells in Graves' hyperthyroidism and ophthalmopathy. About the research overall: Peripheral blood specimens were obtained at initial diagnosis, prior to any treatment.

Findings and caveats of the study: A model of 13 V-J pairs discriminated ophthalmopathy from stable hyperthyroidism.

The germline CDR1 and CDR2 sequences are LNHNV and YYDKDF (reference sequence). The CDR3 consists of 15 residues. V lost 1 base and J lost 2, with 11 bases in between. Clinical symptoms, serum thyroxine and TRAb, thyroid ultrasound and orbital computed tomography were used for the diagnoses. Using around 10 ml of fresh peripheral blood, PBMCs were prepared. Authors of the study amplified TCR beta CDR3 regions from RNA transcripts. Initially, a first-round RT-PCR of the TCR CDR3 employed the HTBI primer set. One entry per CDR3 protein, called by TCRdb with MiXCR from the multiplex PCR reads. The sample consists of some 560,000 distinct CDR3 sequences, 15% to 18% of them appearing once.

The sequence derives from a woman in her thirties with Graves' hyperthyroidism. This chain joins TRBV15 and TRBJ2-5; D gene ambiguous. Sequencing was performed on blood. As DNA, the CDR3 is TGTGCCACCAGCAGAGCAACAACAAGACAAGAGACCCAGTACTTC. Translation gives CATSRATTRQETQYF.